These 16 T cell receptor beta chains share one sample of origin, sequenced in a study of T-cell reconstitution after alpha-beta-depleted transplantation in children. Unique molecular identifiers were used in preparing the TCRbeta library. TCRdb redid the calling of the PCR reads with MiXCR, one entry per CDR3 protein. The sample includes under 850,000 distinct CDR3 sequences, about 12% of them seen just once. The sequences come from PBMCs, collected before TCRalphabeta/CD19-depleted stem cell transplant. Every receptor here comes from a girl between 2 and 10 years old with congenital amegakaryocytic thrombocytopenia, due to receive a stem cell transplant.

This clonotype was detected many times. The chain is built from TRBV12-3 or TRBV12-4 and TRBJ2-3; D remains ambiguous. This CDR3 is built from 16 residues. The V end lost 4 bases, the J end lost 3 bases, and 17 bases lay between the germline ends. The CDR3 nucleotides are TGTGCCAGCAGTTACCCCCCGGACGCTAGAACAGATACGCAGTATTTT. Protein sequence: CASSYPPDARTDTQYF.

The V and J genes are TRBV20-1 and TRBJ2-3; possibly TRBD2 for D (6 bases). V was clipped by 0 bases and J by 3 bases, with 16 bases between them. In germline, CDR1 is DFQATT, CDR2 SNEGSKA (reference sequence). The length of the CDR3 is 16 residues. CDR3 in DNA: TGCAGTGCTAGAGATGGTGCGGGATTGAGGACAGATACGCAGTATTTT. Its translation: CSARDGAGLRTDTQYF.

This clonotype occurred many times. V gene TRBV28 combines with J gene TRBJ2-3; 16 nucleotides line up with TRBD2. CDR3 size: 18 residues. Trimming removed 3 bases from V and 4 bases from J; junction bases left unmatched: 7. The V gene's germline CDR1 is MDHEN and CDR2 SYDVKM. CDR3 residues: CASSFQGLAGGRADTQYF. The DNA of the CDR3 is TGTGCCAGCAGTTTCCAGGGACTAGCGGGAGGGCGTGCAGATACGCAGTATTTT.

This clonotype was found a few times. The chain recombines TRBV28 with TRBJ2-1; TRBD2 is a possible D gene (5 bases). CDR3 size: 14 residues. Trimming pared 6 bases from V and 8 bases from J, leaving 17 bases between. Germline V CDR1 and CDR2: MDHEN, SYDVKM. The CDR3 nucleotides are TGTGCCAGCAGCCTCCCGCTAGCTAGGGATGAGCAGTTCTTC. It is translated as CASSLPLARDEQFF.

As regards this clonotype: A much more abundant neighbour one base away suggests this may be a read error. The chain joins TRBV20-1 to TRBJ1-6, with a possible D match to TRBD1 (5 bases). Germline CDR1 reads DFQATT; CDR2 reads SNEGSKA (reference sequence). The V end lost 5 bases, the J end lost 7 bases, and 18 bases lay between the germline ends. This CDR3 is built from 15 residues. The CDR3 sequence: CSAPHQGMGNSPLHF. For the CDR3, the DNA is TGCAGTGCTCCCCATCAGGGTATGGGCAATTCACCCCTCCACTTT.

This clonotype appeared once. At one boundary the junction diverges from the germline segment, which might be a read error. J is TRBJ2-3 and V is TRBV12-3 or TRBV12-4; D is perhaps TRBD2 (7 bases). The CDR3 has 14 amino acids. The CDR3 DNA reads TGTGCCAGCATCCCTTCGGGGGGCAGGGATACGCCGTATTTT. Protein product: CASIPSGGRDTPYF.

This clonotype was seen at least ten times. This rearrangement joins TRBV12-5 to TRBJ1-5; D is ambiguous. Germline CDR1 is LGHNT and CDR2 is FRNRAP. Trimming removed 0 bases from V and 3 bases from J, with 12 bases in between. This CDR3 has 16 residues. This CDR3 is CASGLVPDFVNQPQHF. CDR3 DNA: TGTGCTAGTGGTTTGGTACCGGACTTCGTCAATCAGCCCCAGCATTTT.

This clonotype was counted a few times. The chain employs TRBV29-1 and TRBJ2-7, with D possibly matching TRBD2 (6 bases). This CDR3 spans 14 amino acids. Per germline, CDR1 SQVTM and CDR2 ANQGSEA. V lost 6 bases to trimming and J lost 2 bases, with 17 bases between them. The CDR3 DNA reads as TGCAGCGTAAGCGGCGGGACGGAGACCTACGAGCAGTACTTC. Amino acids: CSVSGGTETYEQYF.

The rearrangement links TRBV7-9 to TRBJ2-5; 8 nucleotides match TRBD2. CDR3 length: 17 amino acids. Germline lookup yields CDR1 SEHNR and CDR2 FQNEAQ (reference sequence). With V trimmed by 2 bases and J by 5 bases, 13 bases remained unmatched. The CDR3 nucleotides are TGTGCCAGCAGCTTATATATTGGCGGGAGGCCGAAGGAGACCCAGTACTTC. Translating gives CASSLYIGGRPKETQYF.

A few counts support this clonotype. The rearrangement joins TRBV19 to TRBJ1-1; 9 bases fit TRBD1. This CDR3 region has 14 residues. Trimming took 8 bases from V and 6 from J; bases not matched to a gene: 10. Germline-derived CDR1 and CDR2 are LNHDA and SQIVND (reference sequence). CDR3 sequence reads: CASGQGIGTAEAFF. In DNA, the CDR3 is TGTGCCAGTGGACAGGGGATAGGGACGGCTGAAGCTTTCTTT.

The rearrangement uses TRBV12-3 or TRBV12-4 and TRBJ2-1; 7 nucleotides match TRBD2. The CDR3 covers 15 residues. With V trimmed by 6 bases and J by 7 bases, 12 bases remained unmatched. This chain's CDR3 is CASSFQAGPQNEQFF. The CDR3 bases are TGTGCCAGCAGCTTCCAAGCGGGACCCCAGAATGAGCAGTTCTTC.

The chain has TRBV2 and TRBJ2-1, with 11 bases fitting TRBD1. CDR1 is SNHLY, CDR2 FYNNEI, per germline. The length of the CDR3 is 16 residues. Unmatched junction bases numbered 9, after V lost 5 bases and J lost 6 bases. CDR3 protein: CASSLLGTGGGNEQFF. The DNA for the CDR3 is TGTGCCAGCAGTTTACTCGGGACAGGGGGAGGCAATGAGCAGTTCTTC.

This clonotype was observed a handful of times. V usage is TRBV20-1 and J usage is TRBJ1-4; TRBD1 aligns across 7 bases. V lost 7 bases, J lost 3 bases, and 11 bases stayed unmatched. From germline, CDR1 is DFQATT and CDR2 SNEGSKA (reference sequence). There are 15 residues in the CDR3. CDR3 in DNA: TGCAGTGTGAACAGGGGAGGTGGATCTAATGAAAAACTGTTTTTT. Amino acids: CSVNRGGGSNEKLFF.

The rearrangement links TRBV7-9 to TRBJ2-7; the D is unclear. The germline V and J ends were trimmed by 1 base and 8 bases, with 12 bases remaining between them. The CDR3 has 13 amino acids. The germline V gene encodes CDR1 SEHNR and CDR2 FQNEAQ (reference sequence). The CDR3 nucleotides read TGTGCCAGCAGCTTAGGAGTTAGTGCACAGCAGTACTTC. Encoded protein: CASSLGVSAQQYF.

The V gene is TRBV20-1, the J gene TRBJ1-1, with a possible D match to TRBD1 (5 bases). V was pared by 0 bases and J by 1 base, with 12 bases between. Germline V gives CDR1 DFQATT, CDR2 SNEGSKA (reference sequence). The CDR3 is 15 residues long. DNA of the CDR3: TGCAGTGCTAGAGATGCCAGGGTGGGGAACACTGAAGCTTTCTTT. It translates to CSARDARVGNTEAFF.

This clonotype was detected many times. The chain joins TRBV10-3 to TRBJ1-2, with D unresolved. This CDR3 has 15 amino acids. Germline values: CDR1 ENHRY, CDR2 SYGVKD. V gave up 2 bases and J gave up 6 bases, with 16 bases separating them. The CDR3 loop is CAISERTFREDGYTF. DNA for the CDR3: TGTGCCATCAGTGAGCGGACCTTTCGGGAGGATGGCTACACCTTC.